This T cell receptor (beta chain) appears in the sequencing data of a study of blood T cell repertoires in COVID-19. Study-level information: Some COVID-19 samples were acute and others convalescent; all came from the United States, Italy and Spain. PBMCs, B-cell-depleted T cells, or T cells were the source of the cDNA or gDNA that made up the material.

The authors' processing: Reference gene primers were amplified, and this amplification served to estimate nucleated cell counts. Generated by immunoSEQ multiplex PCR, the TCRdb table keeps only in-frame clones and is missing some. That table supplies the V and J calls and clone size; D and trimming were determined from the DNA. The data show approximately 280,000 clones, with 75% to 90% seen just once and about 4.6% held by the top ten. The germline CDR1 and CDR2 sequences are SGHNT and YYREEE (reference sequence). The CDR3 is made up of 14 amino acids. V was shortened by 3 bases and J by 2 bases, with 11 bases between the two germline ends.

The source is a man between 40 and 49 years old with acute or convalescent COVID-19. The chain combines TRBV5-4 with TRBJ1-1; possible D gene TRBD1, 5 bases. Sequenced input: peripheral blood. CDR3 coding DNA: TGTGCCAGCAGCTCGCGACGGACAAACACTGAAGCTTTCTTT. Amino acids: CASSSRRTNTEAFF.